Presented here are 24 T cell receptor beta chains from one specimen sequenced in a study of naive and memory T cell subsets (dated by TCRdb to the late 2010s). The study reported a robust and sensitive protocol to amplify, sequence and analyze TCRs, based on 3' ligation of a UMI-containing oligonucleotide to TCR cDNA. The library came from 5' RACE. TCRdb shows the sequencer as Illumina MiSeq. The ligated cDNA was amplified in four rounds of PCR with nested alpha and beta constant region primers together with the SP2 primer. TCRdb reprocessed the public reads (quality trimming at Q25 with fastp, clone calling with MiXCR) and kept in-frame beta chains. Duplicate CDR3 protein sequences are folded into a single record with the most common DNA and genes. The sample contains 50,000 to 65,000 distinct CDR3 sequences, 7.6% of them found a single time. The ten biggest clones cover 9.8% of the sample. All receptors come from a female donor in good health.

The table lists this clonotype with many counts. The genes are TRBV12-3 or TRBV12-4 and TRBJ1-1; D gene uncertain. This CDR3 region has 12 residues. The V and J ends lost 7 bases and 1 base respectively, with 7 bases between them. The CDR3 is CASTPRNTEAFF. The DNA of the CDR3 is TGTGCCAGCACGCCACGGAACACTGAAGCTTTCTTT.

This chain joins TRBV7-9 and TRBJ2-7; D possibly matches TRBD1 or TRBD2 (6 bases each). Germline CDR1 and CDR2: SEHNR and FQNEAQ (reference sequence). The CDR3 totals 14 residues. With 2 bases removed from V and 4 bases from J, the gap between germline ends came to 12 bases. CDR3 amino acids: CASSLTQGRYEQYF. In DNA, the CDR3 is TGTGCCAGCAGCTTAACGCAGGGGAGGTACGAGCAGTACTTC. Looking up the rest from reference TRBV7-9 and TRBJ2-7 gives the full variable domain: DTGVSQNPRHKITKRGQNVTFRCDPISEHNRLYWYRQTLGQGPEFLTYFQNEAQLEKSRLLSDRFSAERPKGSFSTLEIQRTEQGDSAMYLCASSLTQGRYEQYFGPGTRLTVT.

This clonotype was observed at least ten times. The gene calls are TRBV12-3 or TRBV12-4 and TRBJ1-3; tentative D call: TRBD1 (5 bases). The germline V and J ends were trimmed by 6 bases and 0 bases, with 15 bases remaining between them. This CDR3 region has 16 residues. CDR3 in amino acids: CASSSGTESSGNTIYF. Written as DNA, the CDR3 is TGTGCCAGCAGCTCCGGGACCGAGAGCTCTGGAAACACCATATATTTT.

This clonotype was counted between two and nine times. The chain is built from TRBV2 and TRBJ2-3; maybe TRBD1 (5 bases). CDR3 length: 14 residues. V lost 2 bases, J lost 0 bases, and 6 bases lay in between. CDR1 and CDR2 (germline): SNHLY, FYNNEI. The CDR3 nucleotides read TGTGCCAGCAGTGAACAGGGAAGCACAGATACGCAGTATTTT. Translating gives CASSEQGSTDTQYF.

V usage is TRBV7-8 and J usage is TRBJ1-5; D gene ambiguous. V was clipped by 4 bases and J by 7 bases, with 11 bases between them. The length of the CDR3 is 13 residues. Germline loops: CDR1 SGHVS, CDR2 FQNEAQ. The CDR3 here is CASSSMREQPQHF. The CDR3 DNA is TGTGCCAGCAGCTCGATGAGGGAGCAGCCCCAGCATTTT.

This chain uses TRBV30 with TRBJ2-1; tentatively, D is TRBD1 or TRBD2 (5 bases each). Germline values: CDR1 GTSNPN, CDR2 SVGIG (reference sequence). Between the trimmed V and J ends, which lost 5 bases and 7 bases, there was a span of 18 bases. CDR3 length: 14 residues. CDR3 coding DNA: TGTGCCTGGGACGCCGGGACCCATGCTAATGAGCAGTTCTTC. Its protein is CAWDAGTHANEQFF.

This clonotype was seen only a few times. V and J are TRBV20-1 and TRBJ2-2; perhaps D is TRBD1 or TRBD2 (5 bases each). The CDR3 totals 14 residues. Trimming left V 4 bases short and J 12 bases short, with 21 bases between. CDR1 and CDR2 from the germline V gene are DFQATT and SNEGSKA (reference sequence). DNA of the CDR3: TGCAGTGCTAAACGCGACCAAGTCTCGGGGCAGCTGTTTTTT. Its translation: CSAKRDQVSGQLFF.

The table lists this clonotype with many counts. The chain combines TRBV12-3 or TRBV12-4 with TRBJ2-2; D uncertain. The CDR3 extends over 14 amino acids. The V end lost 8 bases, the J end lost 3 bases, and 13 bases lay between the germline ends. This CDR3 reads CASSKRSHTGELFF. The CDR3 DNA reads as TGTGCCAGCTCCAAGCGCTCCCACACCGGGGAGCTGTTTTTT.

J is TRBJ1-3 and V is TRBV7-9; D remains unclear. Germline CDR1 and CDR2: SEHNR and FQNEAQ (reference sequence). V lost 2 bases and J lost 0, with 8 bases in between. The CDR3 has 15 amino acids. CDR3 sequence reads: CASSLRASSGNTIYF. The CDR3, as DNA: TGTGCCAGCAGCTTACGGGCGAGCTCTGGAAACACCATATATTTT.

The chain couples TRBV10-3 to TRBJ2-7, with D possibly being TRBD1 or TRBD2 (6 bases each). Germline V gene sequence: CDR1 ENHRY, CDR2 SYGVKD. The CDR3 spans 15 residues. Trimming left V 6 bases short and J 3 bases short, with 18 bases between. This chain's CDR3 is CAISRGHVSGYEQYF. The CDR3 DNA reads TGTGCCATCAGCCGGGGGCATGTGAGCGGCTACGAGCAGTACTTC.

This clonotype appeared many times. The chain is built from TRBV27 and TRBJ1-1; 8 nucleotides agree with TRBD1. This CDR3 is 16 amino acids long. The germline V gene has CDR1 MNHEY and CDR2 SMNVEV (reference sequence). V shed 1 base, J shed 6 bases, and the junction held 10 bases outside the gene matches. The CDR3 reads CASSLYGDRSLAEAFF. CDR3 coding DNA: TGTGCCAGCAGTTTATATGGGGACAGGAGTTTGGCTGAAGCTTTCTTT.

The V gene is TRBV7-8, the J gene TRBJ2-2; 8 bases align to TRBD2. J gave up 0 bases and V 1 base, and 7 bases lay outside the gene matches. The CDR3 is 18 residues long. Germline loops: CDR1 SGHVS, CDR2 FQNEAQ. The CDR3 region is CASSLVQAGGPNTGELFF. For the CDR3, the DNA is TGTGCCAGCAGCTTAGTCCAGGCGGGGGGCCCGAACACCGGGGAGCTGTTTTTT.

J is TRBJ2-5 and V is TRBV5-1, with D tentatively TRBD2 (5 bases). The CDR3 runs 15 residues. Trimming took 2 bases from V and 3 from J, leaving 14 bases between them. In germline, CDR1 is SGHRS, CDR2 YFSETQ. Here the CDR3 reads CASSFRAVGEETQYF. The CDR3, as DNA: TGCGCCAGCAGCTTCAGAGCGGTCGGGGAAGAGACCCAGTACTTC.

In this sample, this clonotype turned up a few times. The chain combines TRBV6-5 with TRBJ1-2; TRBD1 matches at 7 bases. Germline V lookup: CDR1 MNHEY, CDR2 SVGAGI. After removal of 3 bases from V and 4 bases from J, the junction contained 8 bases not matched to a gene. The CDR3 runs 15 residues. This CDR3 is CASSYGGTAFYGYTF. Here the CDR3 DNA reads TGTGCCAGCAGTTATGGTGGGACAGCCTTCTATGGCTACACCTTC.

CDR3 in DNA: TGTGCCAGCAGTTTATGGCAGGGAAACACTGAAGCTTTCTTT. It translates to CASSLWQGNTEAFF. The chain uses TRBV12-3 or TRBV12-4 and TRBJ1-1, with D maybe TRBD1 (5 bases). The CDR3 loop spans 14 amino acids. Trimming took 2 bases from V and 2 from J, leaving 9 bases between them.

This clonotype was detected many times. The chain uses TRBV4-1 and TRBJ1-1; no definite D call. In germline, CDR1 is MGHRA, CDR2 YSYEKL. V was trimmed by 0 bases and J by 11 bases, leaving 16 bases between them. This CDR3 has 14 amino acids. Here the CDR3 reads CASSQDRALEGAFF. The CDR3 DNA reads TGCGCCAGCAGCCAAGATCGGGCCCTCGAGGGCGCTTTCTTT.

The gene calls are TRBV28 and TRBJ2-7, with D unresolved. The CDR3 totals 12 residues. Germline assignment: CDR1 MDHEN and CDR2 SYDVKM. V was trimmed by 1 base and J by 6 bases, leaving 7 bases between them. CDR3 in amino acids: CASSLLVGEQYF. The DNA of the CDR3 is TGTGCCAGCAGTTTATTGGTAGGCGAGCAGTACTTC.

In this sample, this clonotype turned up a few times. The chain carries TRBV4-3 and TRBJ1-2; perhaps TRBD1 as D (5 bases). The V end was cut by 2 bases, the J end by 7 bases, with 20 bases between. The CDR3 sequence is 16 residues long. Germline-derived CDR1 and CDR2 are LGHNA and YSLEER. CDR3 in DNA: TGCGCCAGCAGCCAACATCTCAGGGTGGAAGGTGGTGGCTACACCTTC. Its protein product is CASSQHLRVEGGGYTF.

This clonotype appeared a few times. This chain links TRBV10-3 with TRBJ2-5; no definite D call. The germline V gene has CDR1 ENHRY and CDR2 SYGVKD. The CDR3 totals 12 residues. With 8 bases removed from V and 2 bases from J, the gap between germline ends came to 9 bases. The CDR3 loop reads CAISRQQETQYF. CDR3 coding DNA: TGTGCCATCTCCAGGCAGCAAGAGACCCAGTACTTC.

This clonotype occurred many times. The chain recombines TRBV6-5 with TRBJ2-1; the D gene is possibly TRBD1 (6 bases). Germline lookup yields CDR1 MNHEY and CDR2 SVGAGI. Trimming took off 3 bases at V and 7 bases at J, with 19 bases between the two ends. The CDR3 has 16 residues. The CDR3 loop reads CASSYINTQGLNEQFF. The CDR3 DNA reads TGTGCCAGCAGTTATATTAATACCCAGGGGTTGAATGAGCAGTTCTTC.

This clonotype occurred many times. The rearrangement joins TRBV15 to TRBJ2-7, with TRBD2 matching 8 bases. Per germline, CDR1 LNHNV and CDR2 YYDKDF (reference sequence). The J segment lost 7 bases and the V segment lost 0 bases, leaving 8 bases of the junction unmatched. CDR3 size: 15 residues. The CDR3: CATSRDLAGGREQYF. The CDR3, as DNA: TGTGCCACCAGCAGAGATCTCGCGGGGGGTAGGGAGCAGTACTTC.

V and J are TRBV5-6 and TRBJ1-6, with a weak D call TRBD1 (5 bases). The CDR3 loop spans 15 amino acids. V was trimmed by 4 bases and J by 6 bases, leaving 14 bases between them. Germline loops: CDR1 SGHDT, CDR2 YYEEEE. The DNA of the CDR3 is TGTGCCAGCAGCCTCCGGGACGCCCTTAATTCACCCCTCCACTTT. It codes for CASSLRDALNSPLHF. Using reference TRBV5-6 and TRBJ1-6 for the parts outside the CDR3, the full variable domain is DAGVTQSPTHLIKTRGQQVTLRCSPKSGHDTVSWYQQALGQGPQFIFQYYEEEERQRGNFPDRFSGHQFPNYSSELNVNALLLGDSALYLCASSLRDALNSPLHFGNGTRLTVT.

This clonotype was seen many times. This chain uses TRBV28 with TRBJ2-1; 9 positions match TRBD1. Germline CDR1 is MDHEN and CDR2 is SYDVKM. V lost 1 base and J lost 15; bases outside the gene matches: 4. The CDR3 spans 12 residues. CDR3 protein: CASSLFGQGLFF. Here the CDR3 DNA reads TGTGCCAGCAGTTTATTTGGACAGGGGCTGTTCTTC.

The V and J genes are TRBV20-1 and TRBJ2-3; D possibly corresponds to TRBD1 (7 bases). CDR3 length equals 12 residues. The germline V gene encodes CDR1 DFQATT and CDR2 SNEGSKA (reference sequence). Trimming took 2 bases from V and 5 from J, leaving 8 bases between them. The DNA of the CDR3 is TGCAGTGCTAGACAGGGGGGAGATACGCAGTATTTT. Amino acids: CSARQGGDTQYF.